This TCR beta chain appears in the sequencing data of a study of regulatory T cells in long-lasting Graves disease. Broader study findings: Results may be inaccurate due to the small sample size. Shared public clonotypes totalled 2,500 to 3,500 in persistent patients, compared with about 990 in new patients.

HTBI primers from iRepertoire and Arm-PCR of CDR3 regions yielded the TCR beta libraries. MiXCR, applied by TCRdb to the multiplex PCR reads, yields one record per CDR3 protein. The profile covers more than 650,000 distinct CDR3 sequences, with about 32% appearing a single time and about two fifths taken by the ten largest. Germline CDR1 reads KGHSH; CDR2 reads LQKENI. V dropped 4 bases and J dropped 1; count of bases not matched to a gene: 6. The CDR3 is 15 amino acids. This clonotype was seen once. Antigen unknown. As for time point: persistent/refractory GD, antithyroid drugs over 5 years with positive TRAb. PBMCs were the source of the RNA used for TCR sequencing. One endocrinology department in Xi'an, China, was where patients came from.

Source: peripheral blood mononuclear cells (PBMCs), taken when the disease was refractory, from a patient treated with antithyroid drugs. The chain uses TRBV18 and TRBJ2-7; 8 bases agree with TRBD2. This TCR came from a female donor with Graves disease. Here the CDR3 reads CASSLKSGSSYEQYF. The CDR3 bases are TGTGCCAGCTCACTCAAGAGCGGGAGTTCCTACGAGCAGTACTTC.